One and the same sample provided the 9 T cell receptor beta chains below, sequenced in a study of T cells in Graves' hyperthyroidism and ophthalmopathy. The investigators amplified TCR beta CDR3 regions from RNA transcripts. First-round RT-PCR targeting the TCR CDR3 was performed with the HTBI primer set. TCRdb processed the multiplex PCR reads anew with MiXCR; each CDR3 protein has one entry. This sample has about 210,000 distinct CDR3 sequences, with under 20% found just once. The sample was blood. These receptors all stem from a man aged 50-60 years with Graves' hyperthyroidism.

Of note for this clonotype: Being one base from a much bigger clone, this may be a read error. This sequence joins TRBV24-1 and TRBJ2-2, with D perhaps given as TRBD1 or TRBD2 (5 bases each). Germline V gene lookup returns CDR1 KGHDR and CDR2 SFDVKD. This CDR3 has 15 residues. Here the CDR3 DNA reads TGTGCCACCAGTGTATCGGGAAAGGACACCGGGGTGCTGTTTTTT. Its translation: CATSVSGKDTGVLFF.

Comment on this clonotype: A much bigger clone sits one base away, suggesting this may be a read error. The V call is TRBV7-3, the J call TRBJ2-1, with a possible D match to TRBD2 (5 bases). CDR3 size: 13 residues. From germline, CDR1 is SGHTA and CDR2 FQGTGA. V lost 7 bases and J lost 6, with 13 bases in between. CDR3 sequence: CASISRVGNEQFF. CDR3 DNA sequence: TGTGCCAGCATCTCGAGGGTTGGCAATGAGCAGTTCTTC.

In DNA, the CDR3 is TGTGCCAGCAGTTCGACTAGCGGGAAACCCTACGAGCAGTACTTC. This encodes CASSSTSGKPYEQYF. This rearrangement joins TRBV27 to TRBJ2-7; TRBD2 matches 11 bases. Per germline, CDR1 MNHEY and CDR2 SMNVEV (reference sequence). V trimming: 4 bases; J trimming: 2 bases; junction bases outside the gene matches: 4. The CDR3 loop spans 15 amino acids.

This clonotype has ten or more counts. The chain recombines TRBV27 with TRBJ2-7, with 11 bases aligning to TRBD2. The V and J ends lost 4 bases and 3 bases, in that order; junction bases with no gene match: 5. Per the germline V gene, CDR1 is MNHEY and CDR2 is SMNVEV (reference sequence). The CDR3 spans 15 residues. CDR3 residues: CASSSSLAGGYEQYF. CDR3 nucleotide sequence: TGTGCCAGCAGTTCCTCTCTAGCGGGAGGCTACGAGCAGTACTTC.

This clonotype appeared many times. V is TRBV2 and J is TRBJ2-5; D is undetermined. This CDR3 has 11 residues. V lost 3 bases and J 2 bases, leaving 1 base between the germline ends. The germline gives CDR1 SNHLY, CDR2 FYNNEI. CDR3 in DNA: TGTGCCAGCAGTGATCAAGAGACCCAGTACTTC. This translates into CASSDQETQYF.

This clonotype has a count of ten or more. V and J are TRBV6-1 and TRBJ2-3, with 8 positions matching TRBD1. Germline-derived CDR1 and CDR2 are MNHNS and SASEGT. The CDR3 consists of 15 residues. V was pared by 6 bases and J by 2 bases, with 7 bases of the junction left unmatched. DNA for the CDR3: TGTGCCAGCAGCGCCGGGACAGGAGCCACAGATACGCAGTATTTT. It is translated as CASSAGTGATDTQYF.

This clonotype occurred many times. The V gene is TRBV6-1, the J gene TRBJ2-3, with TRBD2 identical over 10 bases. Germline values: CDR1 MNHNS, CDR2 SASEGT. V trimming: 6 bases; J trimming: 1 base; junction bases outside the gene matches: 1. The CDR3 runs 14 residues. DNA for the CDR3: TGTGCCAGCAGAGGGACTAGCGGCACAGATACGCAGTATTTT. This gives the protein CASRGTSGTDTQYF.

The CDR3 sequence is CASTHNRGTNEKLFF. In DNA, the CDR3 is TGTGCCAGCACTCACAACAGGGGGACTAATGAAAAACTGTTTTTT. The J gene is TRBJ1-4, the V gene TRBV6-1, with TRBD1 identical over 8 bases. Germline values: CDR1 MNHNS, CDR2 SASEGT. The CDR3 consists of 15 residues. With V trimmed by 7 bases and J by 2 bases, 6 bases remained unmatched.

This clonotype was seen at least ten times. The chain links TRBV20-1 to TRBJ2-3, with D perhaps matching TRBD2 (6 bases). Deletions cut 4 bases from V and 6 bases from J, with 17 bases between. Germline V gives CDR1 DFQATT, CDR2 SNEGSKA (reference sequence). The CDR3 spans 14 residues. The CDR3 sequence is CSAISSAGTDTQYF. Written as DNA, the CDR3 is TGCAGTGCTATCAGTTCGGCGGGGACGGATACGCAGTATTTT.